Below, 2 T cell receptor beta chains from the same sample are listed, as sequenced in a study of cytomegalovirus exposure and HLA in healthy donors. Produced via immunoSEQ multiplex PCR; TCRdb's table is partial and in-frame only. In the table there are about 280,000 clones, 88% of which are singletons. The sequenced sample consisted of PBMCs. These receptors came from a woman aged 18 to 35 in good health and CMV-seronegative.

The J gene is TRBJ1-1, the V gene TRBV29-1; D is unclear. From germline, CDR1 is SQVTM and CDR2 ANQGSEA. Trimming removed 5 bases at V and 0 bases at J, with 13 bases between. The CDR3 consists of 14 residues. CDR3 DNA: TGCAGCGTTTTGTCATGGGCCCTGAACACTGAAGCTTTCTTT. This codes for CSVLSWALNTEAFF. Complete variable domain (other parts from reference TRBV29-1 and TRBJ1-1): SAVISQKPSRDICQRGTSLTIQCQVDSQVTMMFWYRQQPGQSLTLIATANQGSEATYESGFVIDKFPISRPNLTFSTLTVSNMSPEDSSIYLCSVLSWALNTEAFFGQGTRLTVV.

The rearrangement uses TRBV6-1 and TRBJ2-7, with TRBD1 identical over 9 bases. Looked up from germline, CDR1 is MNHNS and CDR2 is SASEGT. The CDR3 covers 19 residues. V dropped 1 base and J dropped 0; count of bases not matched to a gene: 13. CDR3: CASSEGKGYGTGSSYEQYF. The DNA of the CDR3 is TGTGCCAGCAGTGAAGGGAAAGGGTATGGGACAGGGAGCTCCTACGAGCAGTACTTC.